One sample yielded the 8 T cell receptor beta chains listed below, sequenced in a study of cytomegalovirus exposure and HLA in healthy donors. The PCR had 60 Vbeta and 13 Jbeta primers. Method: immunoSEQ multiplex PCR; TCRdb's copy keeps in-frame clones and lacks some. The sample records approximately 200,000 clones, around 78% being singletons. Sequenced: PBMCs. The receptor set was obtained from a man aged 25 to 40 in good health and CMV-seronegative.

V usage is TRBV29-1 and J usage is TRBJ1-2; possible D gene TRBD1, 5 bases. The CDR3 runs 12 residues. V lost 7 bases and J lost 2, with 11 bases in between. Germline CDR1 reads SQVTM; CDR2 reads ANQGSEA. The CDR3 coding sequence is TGCAGCGGGGGGGACGCCAACTATGGCTACACCTTC. It is translated as CSGGDANYGYTF.

In its sample, this clone was seen once. CDR3 region: CASSQQGIRGYTF. The CDR3 DNA reads TGTGCCAGCAGTCAGCAGGGTATACGAGGCTACACCTTC. The chain combines TRBV28 with TRBJ1-2, with a possible D match to TRBD1 (5 bases). Germline V lookup: CDR1 MDHEN, CDR2 SYDVKM. The CDR3 extends over 13 amino acids. Trimming stripped 5 bases from V and 8 bases from J, with 15 bases between.

The chain employs TRBV28 and TRBJ2-7, with TRBD2 matching 14 bases. Germline trimming cut 7 bases from V and 6 bases from J; bases unmatched to any gene: 5. CDR1 is MDHEN, CDR2 SYDVKM, per germline. The CDR3 has 14 amino acids. CDR3 amino acids: CASKTSGRASEQYF. In nucleotides, the CDR3 is TGTGCCAGCAAGACTAGCGGGAGGGCCTCCGAGCAGTACTTC.

The chain couples TRBV9 to TRBJ1-2, with D tentatively TRBD1 (5 bases). V was cut by 2 bases and J by 4 bases, with 15 bases left in between. Germline V lookup: CDR1 SGDLS, CDR2 YYNGEE. The CDR3 extends over 15 amino acids. The CDR3 nucleotides read TGTGCCAGCAGCGTGGACGGGGGTGGCCTCTATGGCTACACCTTC. Encoded protein: CASSVDGGGLYGYTF.

This clone appeared once. The CDR3 DNA follows: TGTGCCAGCAGCTTACGGGGCGGGAGGGCCCCTGGGGAGCAGTACTTC. Its protein product is CASSLRGGRAPGEQYF. V and J are TRBV11-2 and TRBJ2-7; 9 positions match TRBD2. CDR3 length equals 16 residues. Looked up from germline, CDR1 is SGHAT and CDR2 is FQNNGV. V was pared by 2 bases and J by 7 bases, with 12 bases of the junction left unmatched.

This clone was detected only a few times. The chain employs TRBV2 and TRBJ2-2; TRBD2 aligns across 7 bases. Germline-derived CDR1 and CDR2 are SNHLY and FYNNEI. The CDR3 has 16 amino acids. The ends lost 6 bases at V and 4 bases at J; junction bases unmatched: 11. As DNA, the CDR3 is TGTGCCAGCAGGGATTTCTGGAGCGGGACCACCGGGGAGCTGTTTTTT. Amino acids: CASRDFWSGTTGELFF.

The chain employs TRBV28 and TRBJ1-1; D unclear. This CDR3 region has 14 residues. V was cut by 5 bases and J by 5 bases, with 15 bases left in between. In germline, CDR1 is MDHEN, CDR2 SYDVKM. CDR3 amino acids: CASSPNRRVTEAFF. As DNA, the CDR3 is TGTGCCAGCAGTCCAAACCGGCGGGTGACTGAAGCTTTCTTT.

The chain links TRBV5-1 to TRBJ2-1, with 8 bases lining up with TRBD2. The CDR3 consists of 14 residues. Germline V gene sequence: CDR1 SGHRS, CDR2 YFSETQ. Trimming removed 4 bases from V and 7 bases from J; junction bases left unmatched: 7. CDR3: CASSQTSVGNEQFF. CDR3 bases: TGCGCCAGCAGCCAGACTAGCGTTGGTAATGAGCAGTTCTTC.